This TCR beta chain derives from a study of shared clonotypes between healthy human individuals. Clones were sequenced by immunoSEQ multiplex PCR, and TCRdb holds only the in-frame ones, with some missing. The sample records roughly 2.6 million clones, more than 80% being singletons. V shed 1 base and J shed 6 bases, with 16 bases lying between them. The germline gives CDR1 SGHTA, CDR2 FQGNSA. This CDR3 contains 15 residues. The origin of this receptor is a man aged 18-30 years in good health. This chain connects TRBV7-2 to TRBJ2-7; perhaps TRBD2 as D (6 bases). Specimen: naive CD4+ T cells sorted from blood. Subset of the sample: CD45RA+ positively selected. The CDR3 DNA follows: TGTGCCAGCAGCTTAGACTCTGGCGGGATCGGCGAGCAGTACTTC. Its protein product is CASSLDSGGIGEQYF.